These T cell receptor beta chains were read from a single sample in a study of T cells in Graves' hyperthyroidism and ophthalmopathy. In TCRdb, the multiplex PCR reads were re-called with MiXCR into one record per CDR3 protein. Among around 450,000 distinct CDR3 sequences listed, roughly 13% were seen once. Input material: blood. These receptors were collected from a woman aged 18-29 years with Graves' hyperthyroidism. CDR3s include the opening cysteine and the closing phenylalanine or tryptophan. The order of the fields is D gene, V gene, clone size, J gene, CDR3 protein, CDR3 DNA. A D gene is named only where the DNA matches it firmly. Clone size is not always given. Where it is, it says once, few, many or a class for expanded clones.

-	TRBV12-3/TRBV12-4	many	TRBJ2-1	CASSWTYNEQFF	TGTGCCAGCAGTTGGACCTACAATGAGCAGTTCTTC
-	TRBV27	-	TRBJ2-2	CASTLRGGEINTGELFF	TGTGCCAGCACTCTCCGAGGGGGGGAAATCAACACCGGGGAGCTGTTTTTT
TRBD1	TRBV20-1	few	TRBJ2-7	CSARAFRVQGDISYEQYF	TGCAGTGCTAGAGCTTTCAGGGTTCAGGGGGATATATCCTACGAGCAGTACTTC
-	TRBV11-1	-	TRBJ1-6	CASSYRSSPLHF	TGTGCCAGCAGCTACAGGAGTTCACCCCTCCACTTT
TRBD2	TRBV11-2	many	TRBJ2-7	CASSLILSERDYYEQYF	TGTGCCAGCAGCTTAATTCTGTCTGAGCGGGATTATTACGAGCAGTACTTC
TRBD2	TRBV20-1	-	TRBJ2-2	CSASPSGMPGELFF	TGCAGTGCTAGCCCTAGCGGGATGCCCGGGGAGCTGTTTTTT
-	TRBV18	few	TRBJ2-7	CASSPVDSPITYEQYF	TGTGCCAGCTCACCAGTTGACAGCCCTATAACCTACGAGCAGTACTTC
-	TRBV19	-	TRBJ1-5	CASRQETGDQPQHF	TGTGCCAGTAGGCAGGAAACCGGGGATCAGCCCCAGCATTTT
TRBD1	TRBV12-3/TRBV12-4	many	TRBJ2-3	CASSPNPGQGSSDTQYF	TGTGCCAGCAGTCCAAACCCGGGACAGGGATCGTCAGATACGCAGTATTTT
-	TRBV4-1	once	TRBJ2-7	CASSQTRDHEQYF	TGCGCCAGCAGCCAAACCAGGGACCACGAGCAGTACTTC
-	TRBV2	many	TRBJ2-7	CASSEEAETYEQYF	TGTGCCAGCAGTGAAGAGGCTGAGACCTACGAGCAGTACTTC
-	TRBV20-1	many	TRBJ2-7	CSARLGGKAEQYF	TGCAGTGCTAGATTGGGCGGGAAGGCCGAGCAGTACTTC
TRBD1	TRBV28	many	TRBJ1-6	CASSLRQGPFGSPLHF	TGTGCCAGCAGTTTGCGACAGGGGCCTTTTGGGTCACCCCTCCACTTT
-	TRBV6-1	many	TRBJ1-1	CASSLNSRNTEAFF	TGTGCCAGCAGTTTAAACAGCCGGAACACTGAAGCTTTCTTT
TRBD2	TRBV7-6	few	TRBJ2-3	CASSQFSGPSTDTQYF	TGTGCCAGCAGCCAATTTAGCGGGCCTAGCACAGATACGCAGTATTTT
TRBD2	TRBV20-1	few	TRBJ2-1	CSARAMTSSNEQFF	TGCAGTGCTAGAGCCATGACTAGCAGCAATGAGCAGTTCTTC
-	TRBV20-1	many	TRBJ2-5	CSARASGEWTQYF	TGCAGTGCCAGGGCCAGTGGGGAATGGACCCAGTACTTC
-	TRBV3-1	many	TRBJ2-1	CASSQDVPGIYNEQFF	TGTGCCAGCAGCCAAGATGTCCCGGGGATCTACAATGAGCAGTTCTTC
-	TRBV10-2	few	TRBJ2-1	CASSETAVRWQFF	TGCGCCAGCAGTGAAACGGCAGTTCGTTGGCAGTTCTTC
-	TRBV30	many	TRBJ2-1	CAWSVLRATQFF	TGTGCCTGGAGTGTACTTAGAGCCACCCAGTTCTTC
-	TRBV6-2/TRBV6-3	many	TRBJ2-7	CASSNDRTSLAYEQYF	TGTGCCAGCAGTAACGACCGTACTTCCCTGGCCTACGAGCAGTACTTC
-	TRBV9	-	TRBJ2-5	CASSVPGGETQYF	TGTGCCAGCAGCGTACCAGGGGGGGAGACCCAGTACTTC
-	TRBV3-1	-	TRBJ1-2	CASTRGPYGYTF	TGTGCCAGCACCCGGGGGCCCTATGGCTACACCTTC
TRBD2	TRBV4-2	many	TRBJ2-3	CASSQGLAGGTDTQYF	TGTGCCAGCAGCCAAGGACTAGCGGGGGGCACAGATACGCAGTATTTT
-	TRBV30	many	TRBJ1-2	CAWSATAYGYTF	TGTGCCTGGAGTGCTACAGCCTATGGCTACACCTTC
TRBD2	TRBV7-3	few	TRBJ2-7	CASSLDSSGAYEQYF	TGTGCCAGCAGCTTAGATTCTAGCGGGGCCTACGAGCAGTACTTC
-	TRBV6-1	many	TRBJ2-3	CASTIRPDTQYF	TGTGCCAGCACTATACGGCCAGATACGCAGTATTTT
-	TRBV4-1	-	TRBJ2-7	CASSQEIRLSYEQYF	TGCGCCAGCAGCCAAGAGATTAGACTCTCCTACGAGCAGTACTTC
-	TRBV10-1	many	TRBJ2-3	CASSEAGATQYF	TGCGCCAGCAGTGAGGCAGGGGCGACGCAGTATTTT
-	TRBV11-3	-	TRBJ2-1	CASSSYEESDEQFF	TGTGCCAGCAGCTCCTACGAGGAGTCGGATGAGCAGTTCTTC
TRBD1	TRBV6-1	-	TRBJ2-2	CASRGAGGSTGELFF	TGTGCCAGCAGGGGGGCAGGGGGATCCACCGGGGAGCTGTTTTTT
-	TRBV7-2	many	TRBJ2-7	CASSLASGLEGEQYF	TGTGCCAGCAGCTTAGCCTCCGGATTGGAGGGCGAGCAGTACTTC
-	TRBV20-1	-	TRBJ2-3	CSARAVRGASTDTQYF	TGCAGTGCTAGAGCAGTGAGAGGGGCAAGCACAGATACGCAGTATTTT
-	TRBV20-1	many	TRBJ2-3	CSASIGADTQYF	TGCAGTGCTAGTATCGGGGCAGATACGCAGTATTTT
-	TRBV2	many	TRBJ1-5	CASSMDGTFNQPQHF	TGTGCCAGCTCAATGGACGGAACGTTCAATCAGCCCCAGCATTTT
-	TRBV29-1	few	TRBJ2-1	CSVEDRGGGSSYNEQFF	TGCAGCGTTGAAGATAGGGGCGGAGGGAGCTCCTACAATGAGCAGTTCTTC
-	TRBV5-1	-	TRBJ2-1	CASSLGQIGYNEQFF	TGCGCCAGCAGCTTGGGACAGATAGGCTACAATGAGCAGTTCTTC
-	TRBV5-1	many	TRBJ2-7	CASSLGSRAYEQYF	TGCGCCAGCAGCTTGGGATCCAGAGCCTACGAGCAGTACTTC
-	TRBV10-3	many	TRBJ1-2	CATYLGDGYTF	TGTGCCACCTATCTTGGGGACGGCTACACCTTC
TRBD1	TRBV7-9	many	TRBJ2-3	CASSRGLISTDTQYF	TGTGCCAGCAGCAGGGGGCTCATAAGCACAGATACGCAGTATTTT
-	TRBV7-9	-	TRBJ2-7	CASSLGAPSSYEQYF	TGTGCCAGCAGCCTCGGGGCGCCCAGCTCCTACGAGCAGTACTTC
-	TRBV20-1	-	TRBJ1-2	CSAAGTEGYGYTF	TGCAGTGCTGCCGGGACGGAGGGGTATGGCTACACCTTC
-	TRBV7-9	-	TRBJ1-1	CASSIGGGRIPEAFF	TGTGCCAGCAGCATCGGTGGGGGTAGGATCCCTGAAGCTTTCTTT